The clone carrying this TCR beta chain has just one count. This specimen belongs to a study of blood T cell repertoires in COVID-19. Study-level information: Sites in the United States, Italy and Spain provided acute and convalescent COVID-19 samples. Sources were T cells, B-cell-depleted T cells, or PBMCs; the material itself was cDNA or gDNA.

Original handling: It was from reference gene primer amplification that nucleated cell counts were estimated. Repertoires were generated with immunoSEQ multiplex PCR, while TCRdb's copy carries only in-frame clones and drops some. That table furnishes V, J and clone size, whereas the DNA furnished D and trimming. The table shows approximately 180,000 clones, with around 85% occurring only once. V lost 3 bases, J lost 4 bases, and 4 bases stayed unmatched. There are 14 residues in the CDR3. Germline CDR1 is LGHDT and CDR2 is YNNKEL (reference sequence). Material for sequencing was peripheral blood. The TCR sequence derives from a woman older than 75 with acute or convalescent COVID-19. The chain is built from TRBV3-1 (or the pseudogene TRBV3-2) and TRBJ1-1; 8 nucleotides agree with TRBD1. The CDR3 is CASSHGQGITEAFF. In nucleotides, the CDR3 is TGTGCCAGCAGCCACGGACAGGGAATCACTGAAGCTTTCTTT.